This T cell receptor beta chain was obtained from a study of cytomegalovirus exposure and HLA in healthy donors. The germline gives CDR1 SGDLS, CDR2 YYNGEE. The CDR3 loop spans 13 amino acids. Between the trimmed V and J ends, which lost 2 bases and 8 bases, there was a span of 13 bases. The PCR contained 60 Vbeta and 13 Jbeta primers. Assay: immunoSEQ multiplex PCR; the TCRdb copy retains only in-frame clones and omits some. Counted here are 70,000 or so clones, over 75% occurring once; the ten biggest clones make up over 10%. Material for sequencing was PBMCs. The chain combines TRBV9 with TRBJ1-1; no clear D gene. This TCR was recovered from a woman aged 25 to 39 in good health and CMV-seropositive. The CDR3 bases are TGTGCCAGCAGCGTCGGTTTTGCCCGCGAAGCTTTCTTT. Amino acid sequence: CASSVGFAREAFF.